The source of this T cell receptor (beta chain) is a study of blood T cell repertoires in COVID-19 (dated by TCRdb to between 2020 and 2021). Some background on the complete study: Samples from collaborators originated in the United States, Italy and Spain and spanned both the acute and convalescent phases of COVID-19. Sample metadata almost always included a de-identified subject ID, COVID-19 status, age in years and sex. Deeply sampled blood TCRbeta repertoires from subjects exposed to, actively infected with, or recovered from COVID-19 were included in the dataset. Where available, HLA class I and class II types were obtained from metadata supplied by the sample provider rather than from assay-based typing. The samples were drawn from two sources: the first 160 participants of the ongoing ImmuneRACE study, and 1,200 or so subjects contributed by 6 global collaborators. The repertoires were made available in a free public database intended to serve as a resource for research on the immune response to SARS-CoV-2. The material from the prospective study consisted of cDNA or gDNA derived from T cells, B-cell-depleted T cells, or PBMCs.

The CDR3 goes from the cysteine to the phenylalanine over 15 residues. Left in the record is the CDR3 DNA by itself, 45 bases read in frame from the first base. V is pared back by 7 bases and J by 8 bases, with 23 bases lying between the germline termini. According to the germline V gene, CDR1 reads MNHEY and CDR2 reads SVGAGI. Study-wide conclusions, independent of this receptor: How much clinical and demographic metadata was included differed by source and by participant, and the metadata was provided uncurated.

One collaborating source in Seattle enrolled patients during active infection and followed them longitudinally through the course of disease. Collaborating institutions collected whole blood in K2EDTA tubes following their own protocols. For TCRbeta analysis, collaborator samples were shipped as frozen whole blood, as isolated PBMCs, or as DNA extracted from either sample type. Concerning this clone: The target of this receptor is not known. No much larger clonotype is one base removed from it; base qualities were not supplied.

TCRbeta CDR3 regions were amplified from genomic DNA by means of the immunoSEQ Assay, a bias-controlled multiplex PCR. Concerning the study's data processing: Within the assay, amplification of reference gene primers was used to estimate how many nucleated cells each sample contained. To quantify the absolute abundance of each unique TCRbeta CDR3 rearrangement, sequence reads were collapsed and filtered. Productive Simpson clonality was computed per sample as the square root of Simpson's diversity index over productive rearrangements. Imported from immuneACCESS, the table was reduced by TCRdb to in-frame sequences with V and J called. These copies leave out some clones; in studies compared against another copy, an unresolved V gene accounts for under half, and the cause of the remainder is not known. V and J calls and clone size come straight from that table; D and trimming were deduced from the DNA. Present in this sample are around 200,000 clones, around 85% of which were seen just once. The top ten hold around 9.9% of the sample.

The origin of this receptor is a woman aged 55-75 years with COVID-19, enrolled during active disease. The rearranged chain carries TRBV6-5 and TRBJ1-2, with TRBD1 as a weak D call on 5 bases. The material sequenced was peripheral blood. In nucleotide form, the sequence is TGTGCCAGCAAGTTAACCTTCGGGACTTCGGGGGGCTACACCTTC. Translated, it gives CASKLTFGTSGGYTF.